This TCR beta chain was sequenced for a study of blood T cell repertoires in COVID-19. Study-level background: COVID-19 samples from acute and convalescent phases originated in the United States, Italy and Spain. PBMCs, B-cell-depleted T cells, or T cells were the source of the cDNA or gDNA that made up the material.

The germline gives CDR1 SGHTA, CDR2 FQGNSA. The CDR3 covers 14 residues. V was pared by 3 bases and J by 7 bases, with 13 bases between. Original handling: Estimation of nucleated cell counts relied on the amplification of reference gene primers. Sequenced by immunoSEQ multiplex PCR; TCRdb stores in-frame clones only, minus some. Clone size and V and J calls were adopted from that table, with D and trimming inferred from the DNA. The top ten hold around 7.6% of the sample, which has fewer than 200,000 clones, roughly four fifths seen once. V usage is TRBV7-2 and J usage is TRBJ1-5; possibly TRBD1 for D (5 bases). The receptor's source is a man aged 35 to 55 who had recovered from COVID-19. Input material: peripheral blood. In DNA form, the CDR3 reads TGTGCCAGCAGCTTCTTGGGGGGGTTACAGCCCCAGCATTTT. Residues: CASSFLGGLQPQHF.